This is a list of T cell receptor beta chains from one sample in a study of early T cells in non-severe SARS-CoV-2 infection. TCRdb re-called the 5' RACE reads with MiXCR, one entry per CDR3 protein. In the table there are approximately 65,000 distinct CDR3 sequences, roughly an eighth of which are singletons. The sample was whole blood. Every receptor here comes from an adult who was a healthcare worker with PCR-confirmed SARS-CoV-2 infection or an uninfected control (not recorded which). CDR3s include the opening cysteine and the closing phenylalanine or tryptophan. Fields, in order: clone size, D gene, J gene, V gene, CDR3 DNA, CDR3 protein. D genes are given only for firm matches. Expanded clones get a size class; other rows say once, few or many, or leave the size out.

few	-	TRBJ1-1	TRBV7-6	TGTGCCAGCAGGGGGACGGCCAACACTGAAGCTTTCTTT	CASRGTANTEAFF
few	-	TRBJ2-7	TRBV28	TGTGCCAGCAGTTCTGACTCGGGCTCCCCAGACTCCTACGAGCAGTACTTC	CASSSDSGSPDSYEQYF
few	TRBD2	TRBJ2-1	TRBV29-1	TGCAGCGGTTGTAGCGGGGGGGCGGATGAGCAGTTCTTC	CSGCSGGADEQFF
-	-	TRBJ2-7	TRBV3-1	TGTGCCAGCAGCCAAGGGGAGGCTACGCGGCAGTACTTC	CASSQGEATRQYF
-	-	TRBJ1-3	TRBV9	TGTGCCAGCAGCGCCGGGACATCACTTAGCTCTGGAAACACCATATATTTT	CASSAGTSLSSGNTIYF
-	TRBD1	TRBJ2-3	TRBV28	TGTGCCAGCTTGGACAGGGGACCAGATACGCAGTATTTT	CASLDRGPDTQYF
-	-	TRBJ2-1	TRBV6-6	TGTGCCAGCAGTTTGAACAGCCCTTACAATGAGCAGTTCTTC	CASSLNSPYNEQFF
-	TRBD1	TRBJ1-2	TRBV6-5	TGTGCCAGCCGGGACAGCATCTATGGCTACACCTTC	CASRDSIYGYTF
many	-	TRBJ2-4	TRBV11-2	TGTGCCAGCAGAGGTATGGGGGTAGACGGCAAAAACATTCAGTACTTC	CASRGMGVDGKNIQYF
-	-	TRBJ2-2	TRBV5-4	TGTGCCAGCAGCCTCCCCCGCGGGGCGGGCACCGGGGAGCTGTTTTTT	CASSLPRGAGTGELFF